These 23 T cell receptor beta chains were sequenced from one sample in a study of glioma-infiltrating T cells after dendritic cell vaccination. The time point denotes: after dendritic cell vaccination, including at tumor progression/relapse. Sequencing used immunoSEQ multiplex PCR; TCRdb keeps in-frame clones, though not all of them. The sample lists more than 85,000 clones, around 91% occurring once. This specimen consisted of blood, obtained after dendritic cell vaccination. All receptors come from a human donor with glioblastoma.

V and J are TRBV5-1 and TRBJ1-2; 10 nucleotides align to TRBD1. This CDR3 has 14 residues. With V trimmed by 3 bases and J by 4 bases, 3 bases remained unmatched. Per the germline V gene, CDR1 is SGHRS and CDR2 is YFSETQ. The CDR3 bases are TGCGCCAGCAGCTCGACAGGGGGCGGCTATGGCTACACCTTC. Protein sequence: CASSSTGGGYGYTF.

The chain uses TRBV9 and TRBJ1-5; 8 bases fit TRBD1. The CDR3 extends over 13 amino acids. Per the germline V gene, CDR1 is SGDLS and CDR2 is YYNGEE. With V trimmed by 3 bases and J by 5 bases, 1 base remained unmatched. CDR3 region: CASSAQGDQPQHF. For the CDR3, the DNA is TGTGCCAGCAGCGCACAGGGGGATCAGCCCCAGCATTTT. The variable domain in full, with the rest retrieved from reference TRBV9 and TRBJ1-5, is DSGVTQTPKHLITATGQRVTLRCSPRSGDLSVYWYQQSLDQGLQFLIQYYNGEERAKGNILERFSAQQFPDLHSELNLSSLELGDSALYFCASSAQGDQPQHFGDGTRLSIL.

This sequence joins TRBV2 and TRBJ2-2; D is unclear. V lost 2 bases and J lost 2, with 6 bases in between. The CDR3 totals 14 residues. Per the germline V gene, CDR1 is SNHLY and CDR2 is FYNNEI. The CDR3: CASSESRNTGELFF. Here the CDR3 DNA reads TGTGCCAGCAGTGAAAGCCGCAACACCGGGGAGCTGTTTTTT.

This clone was seen only a few times. V usage is TRBV11-3 and J usage is TRBJ2-7; TRBD2 might be the D (6 bases). CDR3 size: 13 residues. CDR1 is SGHNT, CDR2 YENEEA, per germline. V gave up 4 bases and J gave up 4 bases, with 11 bases separating them. CDR3 nucleotides: TGTGCCAGCAGCTCGTTTAGCGGATACGAGCAGTACTTC. Amino acid sequence: CASSSFSGYEQYF.

V gene TRBV6-5 combines with J gene TRBJ1-2; the D gene is possibly TRBD1 (6 bases). CDR3 length equals 13 residues. The germline CDR1 and CDR2 sequences are MNHEY and SVGAGI. V lost 6 bases, J lost 5 bases, and 13 bases lay in between. The CDR3, as DNA: TGTGCCAGCAGAACCGGGACAAATTATGGCTACACCTTC. Translated: CASRTGTNYGYTF.

This rearrangement joins TRBV7-9 to TRBJ1-1, with D unclear. Trimming removed 5 bases from V and 12 bases from J, with 22 bases in between. CDR1 and CDR2 from the germline V gene are SEHNR and FQNEAQ (reference sequence). The CDR3 covers 14 residues. The CDR3 reads CASSPHGEGGPTFF. CDR3 coding DNA: TGTGCCAGCAGCCCTCACGGGGAGGGAGGTCCCACTTTCTTT.

The chain recombines TRBV7-6 with TRBJ1-5, with D possibly matching TRBD1 (5 bases). Germline CDR1 reads SGHVS; CDR2 reads FNYEAQ. V was pared by 4 bases and J by 0 bases, with 13 bases between. The CDR3 has 16 residues. CDR3 coding DNA: TGTGCCAGCAGCTGGGGGGTCCCAAATAGCAATCAGCCCCAGCATTTT. It is translated as CASSWGVPNSNQPQHF. Complete variable domain (other parts from reference TRBV7-6 and TRBJ1-5): GAGVSQSPRYKVTKRGQDVALRCDPISGHVSLYWYRQALGQGPEFLTYFNYEAQQDKSGLPNDRFSAERPEGSISTLTIQRTEQRDSAMYRCASSWGVPNSNQPQHFGDGTRLSIL.

This clone was found once. Other nucleotide sequences from this sample produce the same CDR3. The V call is TRBV30, the J call TRBJ1-4, with no clear D. Trimming left V 3 bases short and J 8 bases short, with 10 bases between. The CDR3 sequence is 12 residues long. Germline CDR1 is GTSNPN and CDR2 is SVGIG (reference sequence). Here the CDR3 reads CAWSRVGEKLFF. The CDR3 DNA is TGTGCCTGGAGCCGGGTAGGCGAAAAACTGTTTTTT.

The rearrangement joins TRBV10-3 to TRBJ1-3, with D tentatively TRBD1 (5 bases). The germline gives CDR1 ENHRY, CDR2 SYGVKD. V was trimmed by 3 bases and J by 8 bases, leaving 11 bases between them. The CDR3 is made up of 13 amino acids. In DNA, the CDR3 is TGTGCCATCAGTGAAGGCAGGGAACACACCATATATTTT. Translating gives CAISEGREHTIYF.

This clone has a single count. The chain has TRBV7-3 and TRBJ2-3; D remains ambiguous. Germline CDR1 reads SGHTA; CDR2 reads FQGTGA. The CDR3 totals 15 residues. The ends were cut back, 5 bases at V and 9 bases at J, with 21 bases in the middle. For the CDR3, the DNA is TGTGCCAGCAGCCCCCTGGAGCCTTCCGATGGGACGCAGTATTTT. Amino acids: CASSPLEPSDGTQYF.

This clone was observed a handful of times. This chain links TRBV6-1 with TRBJ2-7; no clear D gene. The V end was cut by 8 bases, the J end by 2 bases, with 7 bases between. The CDR3 is 11 amino acids. CDR1 and CDR2 from the germline V gene are MNHNS and SASEGT. The CDR3: CASGVAYEQYF. The CDR3 DNA reads as TGTGCCAGCGGAGTGGCCTACGAGCAGTACTTC.

The rearrangement uses TRBV4-2 and TRBJ1-1, with unresolved D. Deletions cut 1 base from V and 8 bases from J, with 8 bases between. This CDR3 contains 12 residues. Looked up from germline, CDR1 is LGHNA and CDR2 is YNFKEQ. The DNA for the CDR3 is TGTGCCAGCAGCCAAGGACTTACCGAAGCTTTCTTT. Amino acid sequence: CASSQGLTEAFF.

This clone was seen just once. The CDR3 DNA is TGTGCCTCCATGACAGGGGGCGACACTGAAGCTTTCTTT. It specifies CASMTGGDTEAFF. The genes are TRBV5-5 and TRBJ1-1; 10 bases fit TRBD1. Germline trimming cut 10 bases from V and 3 bases from J; bases unmatched to any gene: 6. The CDR3 is 13 residues long. Germline V gene sequence: CDR1 SGHKS, CDR2 YYEKEE (reference sequence).

The chain has TRBV2 and TRBJ1-2; unclear D gene. CDR1 is SNHLY and CDR2 is FYNNEI in the germline V gene. V lost 6 bases to trimming and J lost 8 bases, with 16 bases between them. The CDR3 length is 13 residues. DNA for the CDR3: TGTGCCAGCAGCGAAACCAGGATCGAGGGCTACACCTTC. It is translated as CASSETRIEGYTF.

The V gene is TRBV25-1, the J gene TRBJ2-1, with 11 positions matching TRBD1. With 6 bases clipped from V and 2 bases from J, the junction kept 3 bases outside the gene matches. Germline V gene data show CDR1 as MGHDK and CDR2 as SYGVNS. The CDR3 extends over 15 amino acids. The CDR3 DNA follows: TGTGCCAGCAGCGGGGGACAGGGGGCCTACAATGAGCAGTTCTTC. Translation gives CASSGGQGAYNEQFF. Full variable domain (remainder filled in from reference TRBV25-1 and TRBJ2-1): EADIYQTPRYLVIGTGKKITLECSQTMGHDKMYWYQQDPGMELHLIHYSYGVNSTEKGDLSSESTVSRIRTEHFPLTLESARPSHTSQYLCASSGGQGAYNEQFFGPGTRLTVL.

The chain recombines TRBV29-1 with TRBJ2-5; 7 nucleotides line up with TRBD1. This CDR3 is 13 amino acids long. V was pared by 7 bases and J by 0 bases, with 5 bases of the junction left unmatched. Germline V lookup: CDR1 SQVTM, CDR2 ANQGSEA. The CDR3 nucleotides are TGCAGCGCCGGACAGGCCGACCAAGAGACCCAGTACTTC. Residues: CSAGQADQETQYF.

The chain is built from TRBV5-1 and TRBJ2-1, with 11 bases fitting TRBD2. The CDR3 is made up of 13 amino acids. CDR1 and CDR2 (germline): SGHRS, YFSETQ. V was pared by 7 bases and J by 4 bases, with 1 base of the junction left unmatched. The CDR3 sequence is CASGTSGYNEQFF. The DNA of the CDR3 is TGCGCCAGCGGGACTAGCGGATACAATGAGCAGTTCTTC. Supplemented by reference TRBV5-1 and TRBJ2-1, the full variable domain reads KAGVTQTPRYLIKTRGQQVTLSCSPISGHRSVSWYQQTPGQGLQFLFEYFSETQRNKGNFPGRFSGRQFSNSRSEMNVSTLELGDSALYLCASGTSGYNEQFFGPGTRLTVL.

The chain is built from TRBV2 and TRBJ1-5, with D perhaps matching TRBD1 (6 bases). This CDR3 has 13 amino acids. Germline CDR1 SNHLY, CDR2 FYNNEI. The V gene lost 10 bases and the J gene lost 3 bases, with 13 bases spanning the gap. CDR3 in amino acids: CATSGQNNQPQHF. The CDR3 bases are TGTGCCACTTCGGGACAAAACAATCAGCCCCAGCATTTT.

This clone is categorized as medium-sized. The chain employs TRBV6-1 and TRBJ1-3, with 8 positions matching TRBD1. CDR3 length: 16 amino acids. The junction had 4 bases not matched to a gene; V was cut back by 0 bases and J by 3 bases. CDR1 is MNHNS and CDR2 is SASEGT in the germline V gene. The CDR3 sequence is CASSEAHGTGGNTIYF. The CDR3 DNA follows: TGTGCCAGCAGTGAAGCGCACGGGACAGGTGGAAACACCATATATTTT.

The J gene is TRBJ1-1, the V gene TRBV5-6, with D unresolved. Trimming cost V 0 bases and J 0 bases, with 6 bases left between them. There are 14 residues in the CDR3. Germline V gene sequence: CDR1 SGHDT, CDR2 YYEEEE. The CDR3 reads CASSLGLMNTEAFF. CDR3 nucleotide sequence: TGTGCCAGCAGCTTGGGACTGATGAACACTGAAGCTTTCTTT. The variable domain in full, completed from reference TRBV5-6 and TRBJ1-1, reads DAGVTQSPTHLIKTRGQQVTLRCSPKSGHDTVSWYQQALGQGPQFIFQYYEEEERQRGNFPDRFSGHQFPNYSSELNVNALLLGDSALYLCASSLGLMNTEAFFGQGTRLTVV.

The rearrangement uses TRBV7-2 and TRBJ1-5; the D gene is possibly TRBD1 (6 bases). The CDR3 runs 14 residues. CDR1 SGHTA and CDR2 FQGNSA come from the germline V gene. The germline V and J ends were trimmed by 1 base and 4 bases, with 8 bases remaining between them. CDR3 sequence (DNA): TGTGCCAGCAGCTTAGACAGGGATAATCAGCCCCAGCATTTT. Amino acid sequence: CASSLDRDNQPQHF. Based on the CDR3 plus reference TRBV7-2 and TRBJ1-5, the full variable domain is GAGVSQSPSNKVTEKGKDVELRCDPISGHTALYWYRQSLGQGLEFLIYFQGNSAPDKSGLPSDRFSAERTGGSVSTLTIQRTQQEDSAVYLCASSLDRDNQPQHFGDGTRLSIL.

This rearrangement joins TRBV9 to TRBJ2-1, with no clear D. Looked up from germline, CDR1 is SGDLS and CDR2 is YYNGEE. This CDR3 is built from 16 residues. Deletions cut 3 bases from V and 5 bases from J, with 18 bases between. The CDR3 sequence is CASSGSPRPPDNEQFF. The CDR3 nucleotides read TGTGCCAGCAGCGGTAGTCCCAGGCCCCCGGACAATGAGCAGTTCTTC.

This chain connects TRBV6-4 to TRBJ2-1; 9 bases line up with TRBD2. Per germline, CDR1 MRHNA and CDR2 SNTAGT. V shed 4 bases and J 5 bases; nucleotides not matched to a gene: 3. The CDR3 extends over 14 amino acids. The CDR3 protein is CASSAVAGDNEQFF. The CDR3 bases are TGTGCCAGCAGTGCGGTAGCGGGAGACAATGAGCAGTTCTTC.